Listed below are T cell receptor beta chains from one sample, sequenced in a study of breast tumors, draining lymph nodes, adjacent tissues. TCRdb analysed the multiplex PCR reads with MiXCR anew, one entry per CDR3 protein. In the table there are fewer than 15,000 distinct CDR3 sequences, roughly 57% of which are singletons. Material for sequencing was tumor-adjacent breast tissue. These receptors were collected from a female donor with breast cancer. Some clones in this sample may be carry-over from other donors' samples. Each CDR3 is given with its conserved first and last residue. D genes are given only for firm matches. A clone size is listed for some rows: how often the clone was seen (once, few, many), or a class if it is expanded.

j_call: TRBJ2-2; d_call: .; clone_size: .; v_call: TRBV19; cdr3_nt: TGCGCCAGTAGTATAGGCAGGGGGAACACCGGGGAGCTGTTTTTT; cdr3_aa: CASSIGRGNTGELFF
j_call: TRBJ2-3; d_call: .; clone_size: .; v_call: TRBV5-5; cdr3_nt: TGTGCCAGCAGCTTACAGGGTTTTAGCACAGATACGCAGTATTTT; cdr3_aa: CASSLQGFSTDTQYF
j_call: TRBJ2-3; d_call: TRBD2; clone_size: medium-sized; v_call: TRBV6-4; cdr3_nt: TGTGCCACCCGAGAGTCTAGCGGGGGAGCAGATACGCAGTATTTT; cdr3_aa: CATRESSGGADTQYF
j_call: TRBJ2-2; d_call: .; clone_size: .; v_call: TRBV10-2; cdr3_nt: TGCGCCAGCAGTGAAGGGGGGGAGCTGTTTTTT; cdr3_aa: CASSEGGELFF
j_call: TRBJ2-2; d_call: .; clone_size: .; v_call: TRBV7-8; cdr3_nt: TGTGCCAGCAGCTTGCGAAACTACGGGGAGTACTTTTTT; cdr3_aa: CASSLRNYGEYFF
j_call: TRBJ1-3; d_call: .; clone_size: .; v_call: TRBV12-3/TRBV12-4; cdr3_nt: TGTGCCAGCAGGCCAGGCAACTCTGGAAACACCATATATTTT; cdr3_aa: CASRPGNSGNTIYF
j_call: TRBJ2-1; d_call: .; clone_size: .; v_call: TRBV6-2/TRBV6-3; cdr3_nt: TGTGCCAGCAGTCACACAGACTACAGCTCCTACAATGAGCAGTTCTTC; cdr3_aa: CASSHTDYSSYNEQFF
j_call: TRBJ2-3; d_call: TRBD2; clone_size: .; v_call: TRBV10-3; cdr3_nt: TGTGCCATCAGTGTCTGGCTAGCGGGAACAGATACGCAGTATTTT; cdr3_aa: CAISVWLAGTDTQYF
j_call: TRBJ1-6; d_call: TRBD1; clone_size: medium-sized; v_call: TRBV5-1; cdr3_nt: TGCGCCAGCAGCCCTGGACACCGGGACAGAAAGAATTCACCCCTCCACTTT; cdr3_aa: CASSPGHRDRKNSPLHF
j_call: TRBJ2-7; d_call: .; clone_size: .; v_call: TRBV29-1; cdr3_nt: TGCAGCGTTGAAGACGAGGTCGAGGGTGACTCCTACGAGCAGTACTTC; cdr3_aa: CSVEDEVEGDSYEQYF
j_call: TRBJ2-2; d_call: .; clone_size: once; v_call: TRBV7-6; cdr3_nt: TGTGCCAGCAGCAACGGGGGTACGGGTGACGGGGAGCTGTTTTTT; cdr3_aa: CASSNGGTGDGELFF
j_call: TRBJ2-1; d_call: TRBD1; clone_size: .; v_call: TRBV7-3; cdr3_nt: TGTGCCAGCAGCTTAAGTGGGACAGCCTCCTACAATGAGCAGTTCTTC; cdr3_aa: CASSLSGTASYNEQFF
j_call: TRBJ1-2; d_call: .; clone_size: .; v_call: TRBV19; cdr3_nt: TGTGCCAGTAGTATAGATGGCGCTGCGGTCGGCTACACCTTC; cdr3_aa: CASSIDGAAVGYTF
j_call: TRBJ1-4; d_call: TRBD1; clone_size: few; v_call: TRBV5-4; cdr3_nt: TGTGCCAGCAGCTCCAACAGGGGAATTGATGAAAAACTGTTTTTT; cdr3_aa: CASSSNRGIDEKLFF
j_call: TRBJ2-2; d_call: .; clone_size: .; v_call: TRBV5-1; cdr3_nt: TGCGCCAGCAGCCCGACACCCACCGGGGAGCTGTTTTTT; cdr3_aa: CASSPTPTGELFF
j_call: TRBJ2-3; d_call: .; clone_size: .; v_call: TRBV20-1; cdr3_nt: TGCAGTGCTAGCGGAGGGGGCACAGATACGCAGTATTTT; cdr3_aa: CSASGGGTDTQYF
j_call: TRBJ2-7; d_call: .; clone_size: medium-sized; v_call: TRBV6-5; cdr3_nt: TGTGCCAGCAGTTACCTAGGTGGGGACTACGAGCAGTACTTC; cdr3_aa: CASSYLGGDYEQYF
j_call: TRBJ1-1; d_call: TRBD1; clone_size: many; v_call: TRBV12-3/TRBV12-4; cdr3_nt: TGTGCCAGCAGGACAAGCCCGGGACAGGGCTACACTGAAGCTTTCTTT; cdr3_aa: CASRTSPGQGYTEAFF
j_call: TRBJ2-2; d_call: .; clone_size: many; v_call: TRBV9; cdr3_nt: TGTGCCAGCAGAAGTGGGGACTACACCGGGGAGCTGTTTTTT; cdr3_aa: CASRSGDYTGELFF
j_call: TRBJ2-1; d_call: .; clone_size: once; v_call: TRBV15; cdr3_nt: TGTGCCACCGGGGGAGATGAGCAGTTCTTC; cdr3_aa: CATGGDEQFF
j_call: TRBJ2-7; d_call: .; clone_size: .; v_call: TRBV19; cdr3_nt: TGTGCCAGTAGTCCCGACAGTTGGAATCAATACGAGCAGTACTTC; cdr3_aa: CASSPDSWNQYEQYF
j_call: TRBJ1-6; d_call: .; clone_size: many; v_call: TRBV30; cdr3_nt: TGTGCCTGGAGTGTAGGGGGGGGGCTTTTATCACCCCTCCACTTT; cdr3_aa: CAWSVGGGLLSPLHF
j_call: TRBJ1-6; d_call: TRBD1; clone_size: .; v_call: TRBV2; cdr3_nt: TGTGCCAGCACTAGGACAGGGGGCAGTAATTCACCCCTCCACTTT; cdr3_aa: CASTRTGGSNSPLHF
j_call: TRBJ1-6; d_call: .; clone_size: .; v_call: TRBV30; cdr3_nt: TGTGCCTGGAGATTGGCAAGTAATAATTCACCCCTCCACTTT; cdr3_aa: CAWRLASNNSPLHF
j_call: TRBJ1-6; d_call: .; clone_size: .; v_call: TRBV20-1; cdr3_nt: TGCAGTGCTAGACCCATCACAGTTAATTCACCCCTCCACTTT; cdr3_aa: CSARPITVNSPLHF
j_call: TRBJ2-2; d_call: TRBD2; clone_size: once; v_call: TRBV7-9; cdr3_nt: TGTGCCACGGGACTAGCAGGAGAGCGAACCGGGGAGCTGCTTTTC; cdr3_aa: CATGLAGERTGELLF
j_call: TRBJ2-7; d_call: TRBD2; clone_size: .; v_call: TRBV20-1; cdr3_nt: TGCAGTACTTCTAGCGGGAGCTCCTACGAGCAGTACTTC; cdr3_aa: CSTSSGSSYEQYF
j_call: TRBJ2-7; d_call: .; clone_size: .; v_call: TRBV5-1; cdr3_nt: TGCGCCAGCAGCGGGTCAGGCTACTCCTACGAGCAGTACTTC; cdr3_aa: CASSGSGYSYEQYF
j_call: TRBJ2-1; d_call: TRBD2; clone_size: .; v_call: TRBV5-6; cdr3_nt: TGTGCCAGCAGCTCAGTGACCGGGACTAGCGGGAACGGCAATGAGCAGTTCTTC; cdr3_aa: CASSSVTGTSGNGNEQFF
j_call: TRBJ1-5; d_call: TRBD1; clone_size: .; v_call: TRBV9; cdr3_nt: TGTGCCAGCAGCGAAGGGACAGGGGAGGCAAGTCAGCCCCAGCATTTT; cdr3_aa: CASSEGTGEASQPQHF
j_call: TRBJ1-1; d_call: TRBD1; clone_size: many; v_call: TRBV12-3/TRBV12-4; cdr3_nt: TGTGCCAGCGGAGACAGGGCGGCTGAAGCTTTCTTT; cdr3_aa: CASGDRAAEAFF
j_call: TRBJ1-2; d_call: TRBD1; clone_size: .; v_call: TRBV20-1; cdr3_nt: TGCAGTGCTAGAGAACAGGGGGCCGCCTATGGCTACACCTTC; cdr3_aa: CSAREQGAAYGYTF
j_call: TRBJ2-6; d_call: TRBD1; clone_size: .; v_call: TRBV20-1; cdr3_nt: TGCAGTGCTAGACAGGGGGCCCGTGGGGCCAACGTCCTGACTTTC; cdr3_aa: CSARQGARGANVLTF
j_call: TRBJ1-6; d_call: .; clone_size: few; v_call: TRBV4-1; cdr3_nt: TGCGCCAGCAGCCAAGAGAACGGCAGGGTGTTAGTCCTCCACTTT; cdr3_aa: CASSQENGRVLVLHF
j_call: TRBJ2-7; d_call: .; clone_size: .; v_call: TRBV2; cdr3_nt: TGTGCCAGGTCGCCCCGGGAGCTGACTTACGAGCAGTACTTC; cdr3_aa: CARSPRELTYEQYF
j_call: TRBJ2-5; d_call: TRBD2; clone_size: .; v_call: TRBV20-1; cdr3_nt: TGCAGTGCTGGGACTAGCGGGAGTCGGGAGACCCAGTACTTC; cdr3_aa: CSAGTSGSRETQYF
j_call: TRBJ2-7; d_call: .; clone_size: .; v_call: TRBV9; cdr3_nt: TGTGCCAGCAGACTCCAACCTTCCTACGAGCAGTACTTC; cdr3_aa: CASRLQPSYEQYF
j_call: TRBJ1-6; d_call: .; clone_size: .; v_call: TRBV2; cdr3_nt: TGTGCCAGCGGGGAGGACAGTTTGTCACCCCTCCACTTT; cdr3_aa: CASGEDSLSPLHF
j_call: TRBJ1-6; d_call: .; clone_size: .; v_call: TRBV30; cdr3_nt: TGTGCCTGGAGTTCCCAAGGACAGCGTAATTCACCCCTCCACTTT; cdr3_aa: CAWSSQGQRNSPLHF
j_call: TRBJ2-7; d_call: .; clone_size: .; v_call: TRBV10-2; cdr3_nt: TGCGCCAGCAGATTAGGGGAGCAGTACTTC; cdr3_aa: CASRLGEQYF
j_call: TRBJ2-6; d_call: TRBD1; clone_size: .; v_call: TRBV29-1; cdr3_nt: TGCAGCTTCACTACCGGGACAGGGGGCCCTGGGGCCAACGTCCTGACTTTC; cdr3_aa: CSFTTGTGGPGANVLTF
j_call: TRBJ1-1; d_call: .; clone_size: many; v_call: TRBV12-3/TRBV12-4; cdr3_nt: TGTGCCAGCAGTTTGTCGGGCGCCGTCTTGACTGAAGCTTTCTTT; cdr3_aa: CASSLSGAVLTEAFF
j_call: TRBJ2-2; d_call: TRBD1; clone_size: many; v_call: TRBV5-1; cdr3_nt: TGCGCCAGCTCAGGGGGCGTATCCGGGGAGCTGTTTTTT; cdr3_aa: CASSGGVSGELFF
j_call: TRBJ1-2; d_call: .; clone_size: many; v_call: TRBV30; cdr3_nt: TGTGCCTGGAGTCTATCCTCCGGGGCAGGCGGCTACACCTTC; cdr3_aa: CAWSLSSGAGGYTF
j_call: TRBJ1-4; d_call: .; clone_size: .; v_call: TRBV10-3; cdr3_nt: TGTGCCACTCGAACATCCGACAGTGATAATGAAAAACTGTTTTTT; cdr3_aa: CATRTSDSDNEKLFF
j_call: TRBJ2-3; d_call: TRBD1; clone_size: many; v_call: TRBV6-1; cdr3_nt: TGTGCCAGCAGCCCATATAGGGGGCTACCCTCCGGCACAGATACGCAGTATTTT; cdr3_aa: CASSPYRGLPSGTDTQYF
j_call: TRBJ2-1; d_call: .; clone_size: .; v_call: TRBV20-1; cdr3_nt: TGCAGTGCTAGCGAGAGTGGGATTGGTTCAAATGAGCAGCTCTTC; cdr3_aa: CSASESGIGSNEQLF
j_call: TRBJ2-2; d_call: .; clone_size: .; v_call: TRBV12-3/TRBV12-4; cdr3_nt: TGTGCCAGCATCTGGGTCTACACCGGGGAGCTGTTTTTT; cdr3_aa: CASIWVYTGELFF
j_call: TRBJ2-7; d_call: .; clone_size: many; v_call: TRBV6-2/TRBV6-3; cdr3_nt: TGTGCCAGCAGTCACGCCCCGCCCCCCAGGGGCTACGAGCAGTACTTC; cdr3_aa: CASSHAPPPRGYEQYF
j_call: TRBJ2-7; d_call: .; clone_size: .; v_call: TRBV30; cdr3_nt: TGTGCCTGGAGTGTGCGTGTCGAGCAGTACTTC; cdr3_aa: CAWSVRVEQYF
j_call: TRBJ2-5; d_call: .; clone_size: medium-sized; v_call: TRBV9; cdr3_nt: TGTGCCAGCAGCGAGGGGGATTGGGGGATCGAGACCCAGTACTTC; cdr3_aa: CASSEGDWGIETQYF
j_call: TRBJ2-1; d_call: TRBD2; clone_size: .; v_call: TRBV7-9; cdr3_nt: TGTGCCAGCAGCCTCTCTTGGGGGGGCAATGAGCAGTTCTTC; cdr3_aa: CASSLSWGGNEQFF
j_call: TRBJ1-5; d_call: .; clone_size: .; v_call: TRBV5-8; cdr3_nt: TGTGCCAGCAGCTCACGGATCTACGGCAATCAGCCCCAGCATTTT; cdr3_aa: CASSSRIYGNQPQHF
j_call: TRBJ1-5; d_call: TRBD1; clone_size: .; v_call: TRBV19; cdr3_nt: TGTGCCAGTAGTATAGGAACAGGGGGGGCTCAGCCCCAGCATTTT; cdr3_aa: CASSIGTGGAQPQHF
j_call: TRBJ1-2; d_call: .; clone_size: .; v_call: TRBV12-3/TRBV12-4; cdr3_nt: TGTGCCAGCAGTTTATCGGGGGACTATGGCTACACCTTC; cdr3_aa: CASSLSGDYGYTF
j_call: TRBJ1-2; d_call: .; clone_size: .; v_call: TRBV11-3; cdr3_nt: TGTGCCAGCAGCTTAGGCGACGTTGGCTACACCTTC; cdr3_aa: CASSLGDVGYTF
j_call: TRBJ2-3; d_call: TRBD2; clone_size: .; v_call: TRBV20-1; cdr3_nt: TGCAGTGCTAGAGATCCGGGGGGAACGCAGTATTTT; cdr3_aa: CSARDPGGTQYF
j_call: TRBJ1-5; d_call: TRBD1; clone_size: .; v_call: TRBV6-5; cdr3_nt: TGTGCCAGCAGAAGGGACTCCCAGGGGGTAAAATATAGCAATCAGCCCCAGCATTTT; cdr3_aa: CASRRDSQGVKYSNQPQHF
j_call: TRBJ1-2; d_call: .; clone_size: few; v_call: TRBV29-1; cdr3_nt: TGCAGCGTTGAGGGTGGTAACAGGTTCTATGGCTACACCTTC; cdr3_aa: CSVEGGNRFYGYTF
j_call: TRBJ1-3; d_call: .; clone_size: .; v_call: TRBV10-2; cdr3_nt: TGCGCCAGCAGGGGTCCTAGCGGGGGGGCCGGGGACTCTGGAAACACCATATATTTT; cdr3_aa: CASRGPSGGAGDSGNTIYF